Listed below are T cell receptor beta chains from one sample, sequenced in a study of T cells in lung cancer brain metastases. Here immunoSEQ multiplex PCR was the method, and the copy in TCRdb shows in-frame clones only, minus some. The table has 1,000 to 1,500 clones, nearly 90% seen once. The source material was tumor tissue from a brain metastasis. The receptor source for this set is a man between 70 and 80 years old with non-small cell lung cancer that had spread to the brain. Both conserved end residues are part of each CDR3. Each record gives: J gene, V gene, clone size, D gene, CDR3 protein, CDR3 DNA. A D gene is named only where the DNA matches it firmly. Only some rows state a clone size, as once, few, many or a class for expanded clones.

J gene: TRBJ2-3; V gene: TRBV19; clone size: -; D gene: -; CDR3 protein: CASRELANTDTQYF; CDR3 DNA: TGTGCAAGTAGGGAACTAGCCAACACAGATACGCAGTATTTT
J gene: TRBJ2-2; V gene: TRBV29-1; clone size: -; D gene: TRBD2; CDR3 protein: CSFDRGAGELFF; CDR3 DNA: TGCAGCTTCGACCGGGGGGCCGGGGAGCTGTTTTTT
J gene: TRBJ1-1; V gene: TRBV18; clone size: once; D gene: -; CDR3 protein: CASSPVGQGYTEAFF; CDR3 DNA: TGTGCCAGCTCACCAGTGGGGCAGGGGTACACTGAAGCTTTCTTT
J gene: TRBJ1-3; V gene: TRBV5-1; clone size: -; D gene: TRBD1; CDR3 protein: CASSSTGGVGNTIYF; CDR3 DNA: TGCGCCAGCAGCTCTACAGGGGGCGTAGGAAACACCATATATTTT
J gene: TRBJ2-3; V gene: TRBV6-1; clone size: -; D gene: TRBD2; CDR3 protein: CASRGWGAGGNTQYF; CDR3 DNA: TGTGCCAGCAGGGGCTGGGGGGCGGGGGGAAATACGCAGTATTTT
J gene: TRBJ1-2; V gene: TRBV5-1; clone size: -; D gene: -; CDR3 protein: CASSSVGGNYGYTF; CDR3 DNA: TGCGCCAGCAGCTCAGTCGGGGGAAACTATGGCTACACCTTC
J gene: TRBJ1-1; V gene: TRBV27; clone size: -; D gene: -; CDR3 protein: CASSFLPLLTGWLENTEAFF; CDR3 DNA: TGTGCCAGCAGTTTCCTCCCCTTATTGACAGGATGGCTTGAGAACACTGAAGCTTTCTTT
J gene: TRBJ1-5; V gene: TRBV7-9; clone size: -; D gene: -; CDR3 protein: CASSSDSGFQPQHF; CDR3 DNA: TGTGCCAGCAGCAGTGATTCGGGATTTCAGCCCCAGCATTTT
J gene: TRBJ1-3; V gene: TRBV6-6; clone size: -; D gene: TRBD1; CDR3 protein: CASSLTGAGNTIYF; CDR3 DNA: TGTGCTAGCAGCCTGACAGGGGCTGGAAACACCATATATTTT
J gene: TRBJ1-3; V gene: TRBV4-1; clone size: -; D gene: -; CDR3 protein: CASSQFPDEGLGNTIYF; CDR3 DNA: TGCGCCAGCAGCCAATTCCCGGACGAAGGATTAGGAAACACCATATATTTT
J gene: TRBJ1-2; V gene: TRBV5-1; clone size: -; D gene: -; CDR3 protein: CASSLAGTQNYGYTF; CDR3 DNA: TGCGCCAGCAGCTTGGCGGGGACTCAGAACTATGGCTACACCTTC
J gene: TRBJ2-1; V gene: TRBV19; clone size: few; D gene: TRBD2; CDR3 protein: CASSMSSGGYNEQFF; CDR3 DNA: TGTGCCAGTAGTATGAGTAGCGGGGGCTACAATGAGCAGTTCTTC
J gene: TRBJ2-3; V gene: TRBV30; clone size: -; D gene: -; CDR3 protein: CAKALSDGDTQYF; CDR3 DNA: TGTGCCAAAGCCCTCTCGGATGGAGATACGCAGTATTTT
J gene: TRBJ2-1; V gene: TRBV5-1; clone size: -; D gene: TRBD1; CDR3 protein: CASSLGTGVNNEQFF; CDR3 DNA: TGCGCCAGCAGCTTAGGGACAGGGGTGAACAATGAGCAGTTCTTC
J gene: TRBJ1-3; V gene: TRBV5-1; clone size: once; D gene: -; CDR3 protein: CASSLGGQPGRSGNTIYF; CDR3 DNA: TGCGCCAGCAGCTTGGGCGGACAGCCTGGACGTTCTGGAAACACCATATATTTT
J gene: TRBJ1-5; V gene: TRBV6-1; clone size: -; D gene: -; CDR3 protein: CAFGETADQPQHF; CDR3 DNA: TGTGCCTTCGGGGAGACGGCAGATCAGCCCCAGCATTTT
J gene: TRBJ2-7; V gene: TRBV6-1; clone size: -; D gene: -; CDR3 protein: CASSLDLGYEQYF; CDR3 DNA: TGTGCCAGCTCCCTCGACCTAGGGTACGAGCAGTACTTC
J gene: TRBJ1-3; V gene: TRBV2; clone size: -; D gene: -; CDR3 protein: CASSELLVNSGNTIYF; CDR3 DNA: TGTGCCAGCAGTGAGCTGCTGGTAAACTCTGGAAACACCATATATTTT
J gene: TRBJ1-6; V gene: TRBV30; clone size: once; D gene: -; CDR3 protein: CACSEIMGNSPLHF; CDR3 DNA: TGTGCCTGTAGTGAGATAATGGGTAATTCACCCCTCCACTTT
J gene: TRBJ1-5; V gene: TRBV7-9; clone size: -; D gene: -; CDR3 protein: CASSNEGGNQPQHF; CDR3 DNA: TGTGCCAGCAGTAACGAGGGGGGCAATCAGCCCCAGCATTTT
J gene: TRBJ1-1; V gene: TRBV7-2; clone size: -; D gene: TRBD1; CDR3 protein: CASSLVGQGGTEAFF; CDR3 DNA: TGTGCCAGCAGCTTAGTGGGACAGGGGGGCACTGAAGCTTTCTTT
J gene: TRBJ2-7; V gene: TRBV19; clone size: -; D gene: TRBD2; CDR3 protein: CASSRSGTSYEQYF; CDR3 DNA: TGTGCCAGTAGTAGAAGCGGGACTAGCTACGAGCAGTACTTC
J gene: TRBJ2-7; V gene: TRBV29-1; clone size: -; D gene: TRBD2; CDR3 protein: CSVDGTDGGNYEQYF; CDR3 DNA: TGCAGCGTCGACGGGACGGACGGGGGGAACTACGAGCAGTACTTC
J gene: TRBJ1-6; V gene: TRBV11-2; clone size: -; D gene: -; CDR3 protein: CASSLDSAAPYNSPLHF; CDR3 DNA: TGTGCCAGCAGCTTAGACTCCGCAGCCCCCTATAATTCACCCCTCCACTTT
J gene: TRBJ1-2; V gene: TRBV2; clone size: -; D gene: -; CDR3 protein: CASTEGGGRNYGYTF; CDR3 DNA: TGTGCCAGCACCGAAGGGGGGGGACGGAACTATGGCTACACCTTC
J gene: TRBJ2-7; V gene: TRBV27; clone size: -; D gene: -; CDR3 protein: CASSSLGRVYEQYF; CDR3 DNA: TGTGCCAGCAGTTCGCTGGGCAGGGTCTACGAGCAGTACTTC
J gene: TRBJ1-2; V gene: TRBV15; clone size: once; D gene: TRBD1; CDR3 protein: CATSRPDPTGAGYTF; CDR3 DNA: TGTGCCACCAGCAGACCGGACCCGACAGGGGCCGGCTACACCTTC
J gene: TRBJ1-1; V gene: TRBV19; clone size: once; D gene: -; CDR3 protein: CATWTLGNTEAFF; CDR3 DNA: TGTGCCACCTGGACTTTAGGGAACACTGAAGCTTTCTTT
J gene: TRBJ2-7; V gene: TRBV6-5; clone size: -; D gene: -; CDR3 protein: CASRSDSGSEQYF; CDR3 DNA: TGTGCCAGCAGGAGCGACAGCGGGTCCGAGCAGTACTTC
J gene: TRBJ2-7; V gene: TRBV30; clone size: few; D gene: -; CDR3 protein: CAWSTGPYEQYF; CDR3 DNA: TGTGCCTGGAGTACGGGCCCCTACGAGCAGTACTTC
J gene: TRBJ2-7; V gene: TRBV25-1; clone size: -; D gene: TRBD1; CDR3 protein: CASSPTTGGDEQYF; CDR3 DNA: TGTGCCAGCAGCCCGACGACAGGGGGCGACGAGCAGTACTTC
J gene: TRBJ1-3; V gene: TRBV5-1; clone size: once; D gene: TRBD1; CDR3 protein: CASRGQAAGGNTIYF; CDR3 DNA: TGCGCCAGTAGGGGACAGGCGGCCGGGGGAAACACCATATATTTT
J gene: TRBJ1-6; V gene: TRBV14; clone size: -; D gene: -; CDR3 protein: CASSQEFYNSPLHF; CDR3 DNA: TGTGCCAGCAGCCAAGAATTTTATAATTCACCCCTCCACTTT
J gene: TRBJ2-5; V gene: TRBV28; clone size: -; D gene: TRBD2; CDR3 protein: CASSFIGTSWEREETQYF; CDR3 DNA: TGTGCCAGCAGTTTTATCGGGACTAGTTGGGAACGGGAAGAGACCCAGTACTTC
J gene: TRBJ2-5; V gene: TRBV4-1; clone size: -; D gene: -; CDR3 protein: CASSHPGRVKETQYF; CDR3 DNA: TGCGCCAGCAGCCACCCCGGACGAGTGAAAGAGACCCAGTACTTC
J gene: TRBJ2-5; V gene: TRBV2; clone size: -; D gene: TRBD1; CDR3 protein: CASSFGTVQETQYF; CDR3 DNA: TGTGCCAGCAGCTTCGGGACAGTTCAAGAGACCCAGTACTTC
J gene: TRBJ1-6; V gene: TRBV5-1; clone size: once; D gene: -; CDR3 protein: CASSSMDSRLLHF; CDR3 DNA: TGCGCCAGCAGCTCCATGGACAGCCGGCTCCTCCACTTT
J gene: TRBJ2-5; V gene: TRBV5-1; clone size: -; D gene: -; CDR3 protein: CASSVAGTETQYF; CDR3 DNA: TGCGCCAGCAGCGTGGCAGGTACCGAGACCCAGTACTTC
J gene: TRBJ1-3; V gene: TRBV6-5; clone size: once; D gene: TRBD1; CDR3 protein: CASSYSGTALGTIYF; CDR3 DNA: TGTGCCAGCAGTTACTCGGGGACAGCGCTTGGCACCATATATTTT
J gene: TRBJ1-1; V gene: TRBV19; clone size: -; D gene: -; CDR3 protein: CASSIGTRANTEAFF; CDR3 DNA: TGTGCCAGTAGTATAGGGACAAGGGCGAACACTGAAGCTTTCTTT
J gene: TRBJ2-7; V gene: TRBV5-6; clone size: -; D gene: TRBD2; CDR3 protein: CASSLAASGGPTYEQYF; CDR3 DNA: TGTGCCAGCAGCTTGGCGGCTAGCGGGGGGCCCACCTACGAGCAGTACTTC
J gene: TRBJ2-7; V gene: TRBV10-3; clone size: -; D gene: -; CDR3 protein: CAISEGGVYEQYF; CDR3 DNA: TGTGCCATCAGTGAGGGAGGTGTCTACGAGCAGTACTTC
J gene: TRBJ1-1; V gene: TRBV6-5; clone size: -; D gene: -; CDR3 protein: CASSVAPNTEAFF; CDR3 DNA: TGTGCCAGCAGTGTCGCCCCGAACACTGAAGCTTTCTTT
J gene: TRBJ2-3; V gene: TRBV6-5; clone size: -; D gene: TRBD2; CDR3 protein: CASSLAGGRSDTQYF; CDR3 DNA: TGTGCCAGCAGTTTAGCGGGGGGCCGCTCAGATACGCAGTATTTT
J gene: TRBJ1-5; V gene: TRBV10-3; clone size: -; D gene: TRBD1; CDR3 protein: CAISGTGDSNQPQHF; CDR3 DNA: TGTGCCATCAGTGGGACAGGGGATTCGAATCAGCCCCAGCATTTT
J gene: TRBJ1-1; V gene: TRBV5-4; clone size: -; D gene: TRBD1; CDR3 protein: CASSQGQGETEAFF; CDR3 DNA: TGTGCCAGCAGCCAGGGACAGGGAGAAACTGAAGCTTTCTTT